The next 7 T cell receptor beta chains were all read from a single sample in a study of blood T cell repertoires in COVID-19. TCRdb keeps only in-frame clones here, not all; method: immunoSEQ multiplex PCR. The sample has 84,000 or so clones; roughly four fifths are singletons. Input material: peripheral blood. All receptors come from a woman of 80 years or more with acute or convalescent COVID-19.

V gene TRBV28 combines with J gene TRBJ1-2, with 7 positions matching TRBD1. CDR1 is MDHEN and CDR2 is SYDVKM in the germline V gene. The CDR3 contains 13 residues. V shed 5 bases, J shed 6 bases, and the junction held 6 bases outside the gene matches. CDR3 in amino acids: CASSAPTGNGYTF. The CDR3 bases are TGTGCCAGCAGTGCCCCGACAGGGAATGGCTACACCTTC.

The rearrangement uses TRBV6-4 and TRBJ2-2; tentative D call: TRBD2 (5 bases). Deletions cut 4 bases from V and 5 bases from J, with 11 bases between. The germline gives CDR1 MRHNA, CDR2 SNTAGT. The CDR3 extends over 14 amino acids. The CDR3 is CASSAAPGTGELFF. CDR3 sequence (DNA): TGTGCCAGCAGTGCAGCCCCGGGAACCGGGGAGCTGTTTTTT.

The chain links TRBV19 to TRBJ2-7; 9 bases line up with TRBD1. Germline V CDR1 and CDR2: LNHDA, SQIVND (reference sequence). V lost 6 bases to trimming and J lost 5 bases; unmatched junction nucleotides: 8. The length of the CDR3 is 14 residues. The CDR3 spells CASRPGTGFNEQYF. The DNA for the CDR3 is TGTGCCAGTAGGCCCGGGACAGGGTTCAACGAGCAGTACTTC. Variable domain in full (rest from reference TRBV19 and TRBJ2-7): DGGITQSPKYLFRKEGQNVTLSCEQNLNHDAMYWYRQDPGQGLRLIYYSQIVNDFQKGDIAEGYSVSREKKESFPLTVTSAQKNPTAFYLCASRPGTGFNEQYFGPGTRLTVT.

CDR3 loop: CASSSRLAGGAIDTQYF. The CDR3 DNA reads TGTGCCAGCAGCTCGCGACTAGCGGGGGGGGCAATAGATACGCAGTATTTT. The V and J genes are TRBV5-8 and TRBJ2-3, with 14 positions matching TRBD2. Germline V gives CDR1 SGHTS, CDR2 YDEGEE. V dropped 3 bases and J dropped 5; count of bases not matched to a gene: 8. The CDR3 is 17 residues long.

In this sample, this clone turned up a few times. The chain has TRBV3-1 (or the pseudogene TRBV3-2) and TRBJ1-5, with D unclear. The CDR3 totals 12 residues. The germline CDR1 and CDR2 sequences are LGHDT and YNNKEL (reference sequence). The V and J ends lost 1 base and 6 bases respectively, with 4 bases between them. CDR3 sequence reads: CASSQGLQPQHF. CDR3 coding DNA: TGTGCCAGCAGCCAAGGTCTTCAGCCCCAGCATTTT.

This clone was seen a single time. The J gene is TRBJ1-6, the V gene TRBV18; weak D call: TRBD1 (5 bases). Per germline, CDR1 KGHSH and CDR2 LQKENI. V was pared by 1 base and J by 6 bases, with 7 bases between. There are 14 residues in the CDR3. CDR3 sequence reads: CASSPQQANSPLHF. DNA for the CDR3: TGTGCCAGCTCACCACAACAGGCTAATTCACCCCTCCACTTT.

This chain uses TRBV2 with TRBJ1-1, with D hard to call. In germline, CDR1 is SNHLY, CDR2 FYNNEI. CDR3 size: 16 residues. The V and J ends lost 1 base and 2 bases respectively, with 14 bases between them. The CDR3 sequence: CASSEGGRRRNTEAFF. In DNA form, the CDR3 reads TGTGCCAGCAGTGAAGGAGGAAGACGGCGAAACACTGAAGCTTTCTTT.